This T cell receptor (beta chain) was recovered during a study of post-analysis software for immune sequencing data. Looked up from germline, CDR1 is DFQATT and CDR2 is SNEGSKA (reference sequence). J lost 2 bases, V lost 5 bases, and 14 bases had no gene match. The CDR3 consists of 17 residues. Study outcomes and limitations: TRBV5-6, TRBV5-1 and TRBV20-1 belonged to a set of about five TRBV segments that were more frequent in patients than controls. Significantly lower normalized Chao1 diversity was seen in multiple sclerosis patients than in controls.

In this sample, this clonotype turned up many times. No antigen is known for it. TCR beta libraries were prepared from cDNA with unique molecular identifiers. TCRdb recomputed calls from the PCR reads with MiXCR, one row per CDR3 protein. The sample holds approximately 150,000 distinct CDR3 sequences, 25% to 35% seen once. The clonotype originates from a girl aged 5-17 years with multiple sclerosis. This chain joins TRBV20-1 and TRBJ2-4; 8 positions agree with TRBD2. Sample: blood. The CDR3 is CSAPQAGTRTTKNIQYF. Written as DNA, the CDR3 is TGCAGTGCTCCCCAAGCGGGGACTAGAACGACCAAAAACATTCAGTACTTC.